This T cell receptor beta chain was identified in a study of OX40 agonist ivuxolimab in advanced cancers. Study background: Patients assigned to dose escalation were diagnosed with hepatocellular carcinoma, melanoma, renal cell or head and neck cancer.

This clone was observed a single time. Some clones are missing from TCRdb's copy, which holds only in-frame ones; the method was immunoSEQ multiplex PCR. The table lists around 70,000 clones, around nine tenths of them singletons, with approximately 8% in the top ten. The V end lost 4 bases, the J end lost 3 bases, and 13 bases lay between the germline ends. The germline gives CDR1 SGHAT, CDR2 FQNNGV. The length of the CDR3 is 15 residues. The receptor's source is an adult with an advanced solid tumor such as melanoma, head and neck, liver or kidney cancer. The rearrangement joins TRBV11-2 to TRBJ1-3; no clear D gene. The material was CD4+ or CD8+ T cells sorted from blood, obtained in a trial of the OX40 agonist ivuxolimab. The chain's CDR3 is CASSSSSEGGNTIYF. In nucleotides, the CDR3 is TGTGCCAGCAGCTCCTCCTCTGAAGGTGGAAACACCATATATTTT.